The sample holds a few counts of the clone carrying this T cell receptor (beta chain). The authors ran a second PCR of 7 to 11 cycles using a sample-barcoded 5' primer and a J-beta primer mix. TCRdb independently ran MiXCR on the 5' RACE reads; one entry per CDR3 protein. The sample includes 1,500,000 or so distinct CDR3 sequences, approximately 60% of them seen just once. This record comes from a study of blood T cells in healthy people across ages. V dropped 2 bases and J dropped 6 bases, with 11 bases sitting between them. The CDR3 has 14 amino acids. The germline CDR1 and CDR2 sequences are ENHRY and SYGVKD.

The source is a man aged 18 to 29 in good health. The sequenced sample was blood. The rearrangement joins TRBV10-3 to TRBJ2-1, with D possibly matching TRBD2 (5 bases). As DNA, the CDR3 is TGTGCCATCAGTGAGGAGGGCGGCATCAATGAGCAGTTCTTC. This codes for CAISEEGGINEQFF.